These T cell receptor beta chains were read from a single sample in a study of control samples from healthy donors and cancer patients. Sequencing was performed with immunoSEQ multiplex PCR; in TCRdb, only in-frame clones are kept and a portion is missing. The sample has 170,000 or so clones, around 94% seen once; the top ten hold around 1.3%. Material: blood. The receptors here all came from a woman between 18 and 30 years old in good health. Each CDR3 is given with its conserved first and last residue.

TRBJ1-3 | TRBV10-3 | CAIRAAEVGNTIYF
TRBJ2-2 | TRBV18 | CASSPTGGNPGELFF
TRBJ1-6 | TRBV6-5 | CASRGGLHSSPLHF
TRBJ1-2 | TRBV7-8 | CASSLQGSNYGYTF
TRBJ2-2 | TRBV5-4 | CASSLGVAGYITGELFF
TRBJ2-1 | TRBV7-2 | CASSLMGQGGNEQFF
TRBJ1-2 | TRBV4-3 | CASSQDAGDGYGYTF
TRBJ1-5 | TRBV7-2 | CASSLKPGSSNSNQPQHF
TRBJ2-1 | TRBV11-2 | CASSLSQGLYNEQFF
TRBJ1-2 | TRBV27 | CASSSEGREGYTF
TRBJ1-5 | TRBV30 | CAWMTGANQPQHF
TRBJ1-5 | TRBV19 | CASSMQGVNQPQHF
TRBJ1-6 | TRBV2 | CASSDQGFGSPLHF
TRBJ1-5 | TRBV29-1 | CSVGTGIQPQHF
TRBJ2-7 | TRBV4-2 | CASSQDMRREGYEQYF
TRBJ1-2 | TRBV2 | CASSEARALNYGYTF
TRBJ1-2 | TRBV11-2 | CASSKGNYGYTF
TRBJ2-7 | TRBV27 | CASSLLFRDEQYF
TRBJ1-1 | TRBV5-1 | CASSPHPGQGGKTEAFF
TRBJ1-2 | TRBV4-1 | CASSQGRGGGGYTF
TRBJ1-2 | TRBV7-2 | CASSLGYRNAAPLTGYTF
TRBJ2-7 | TRBV3-1/TRBV3-2 | CASSQLKAGDYEQYF